Sequencing of this T cell receptor (beta chain) was carried out in a study of T cell clonality in common variable immunodeficiency. The table came from immunoSEQ multiplex PCR; TCRdb's copy has only in-frame clones and leaves some out. The repertoire consists of fewer than 60,000 clones, none detected only once. Points from the study as a whole: Fewer deletions and N-nucleotide insertions were reportedly seen in common variable immunodeficiency TCR beta sequences.

In this sample, this clone turned up many times. Its specificity is not known. Sequencing was performed on peripheral blood mononuclear cells. This clonotype was sampled from a person between 18 and 69 years old in good health.

The DNA read from the CDR3 is TGTGCCAGTACCACGAGGGGTCGGGTTGCCGATGAAAAA. Translation gives CASTTRGRVADEK. The full CDR3 protein reads CASTTRGRVADEKLFF. The V and J genes are TRBV19 and TRBJ1-4; possible D gene TRBD1, 5 bases. The read stops 3 residues short of the end of the CDR3; the missing end is completed from the germline J gene. CDR1 is LNHDA and CDR2 is SQIVND in the germline V gene (reference sequence). The CDR3 length is 16 residues. V was shortened by 7 bases and J by 6 bases, with 21 bases between the two germline ends.